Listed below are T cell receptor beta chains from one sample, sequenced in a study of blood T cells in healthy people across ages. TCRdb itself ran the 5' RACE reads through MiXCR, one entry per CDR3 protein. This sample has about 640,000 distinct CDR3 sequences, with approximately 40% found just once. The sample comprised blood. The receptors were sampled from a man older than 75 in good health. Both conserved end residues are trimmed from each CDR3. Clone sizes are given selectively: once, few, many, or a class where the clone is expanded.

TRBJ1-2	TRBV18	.	ASSPQGRQAGGYT
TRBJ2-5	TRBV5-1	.	ASSLGQGTRPQETQY
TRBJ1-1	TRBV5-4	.	ASSLPGRVNTEAF
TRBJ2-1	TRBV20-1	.	SAIDERGSGNEQF
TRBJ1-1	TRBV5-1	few	ASSPEFNTEAF
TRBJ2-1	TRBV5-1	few	ASSLKGQYNEQF
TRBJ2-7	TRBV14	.	ASSQTAGGPRNEQY
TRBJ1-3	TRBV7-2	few	ASSQLPGNTIY
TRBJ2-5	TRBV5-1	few	ASSSGDRDLKTQY
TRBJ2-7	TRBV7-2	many	ASSSGGGTYEQY
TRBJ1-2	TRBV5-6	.	ASSLAGQDDGYT
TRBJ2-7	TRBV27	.	ASSFAPPGGTSIHEQY
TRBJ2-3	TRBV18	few	ASSRADPMGTQY
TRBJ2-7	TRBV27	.	ASSPPGGGLSYEQY
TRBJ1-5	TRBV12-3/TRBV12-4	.	ASSWTRQTVGNQPQH
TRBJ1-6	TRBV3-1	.	ASSQRQNSPLH
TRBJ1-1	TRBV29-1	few	SVSVRLNTEAF
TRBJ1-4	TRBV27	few	ASSRTHATNEKLF
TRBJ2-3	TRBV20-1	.	SAETSGATDTQY
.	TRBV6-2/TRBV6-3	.	ASSSSGPRGETQY
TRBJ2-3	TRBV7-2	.	ASARGQGARRDTDTQY
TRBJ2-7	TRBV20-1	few	SASGLGAGLAGGEQY
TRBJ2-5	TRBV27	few	ASSSPAGNEQY
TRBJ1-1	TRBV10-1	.	ASSEVPGGGTEAF
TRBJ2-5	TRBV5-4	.	ASSLASIPSQETQY
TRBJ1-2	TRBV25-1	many	ASSETVILDYGYT
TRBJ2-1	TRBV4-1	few	ASSHPPGLAGGINEQF
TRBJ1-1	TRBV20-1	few	SARDRGGAF
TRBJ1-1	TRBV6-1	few	ASSEKAEGLGF
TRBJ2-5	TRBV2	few	ASRVGQGRVQY
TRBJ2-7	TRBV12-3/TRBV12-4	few	ASTPGQASYEQY
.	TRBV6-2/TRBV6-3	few	ASSIIAHNEQY
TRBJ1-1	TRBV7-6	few	ASSSPRGHLNTEAF
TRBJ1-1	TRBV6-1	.	ASSEHTSKNTEAF
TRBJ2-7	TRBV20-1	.	SATPGIYEQY
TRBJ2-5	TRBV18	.	ASSKREETQY
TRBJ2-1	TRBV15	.	ATSRDRGTLLEGEQF
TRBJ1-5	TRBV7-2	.	ASSLERGWTGQPQH
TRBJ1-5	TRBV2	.	AGKTGPNQPQH
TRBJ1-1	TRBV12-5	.	ASGAGVNTEAF
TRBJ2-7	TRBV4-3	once	ASSQERRSANYNEQY
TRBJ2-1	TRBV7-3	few	ASSSGGSYNEQF
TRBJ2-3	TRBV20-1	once	SARGPGTSGSSTDTQY
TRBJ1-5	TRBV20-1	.	SASRLSNQPQH
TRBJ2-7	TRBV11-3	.	ASSLKRDRGQGQY
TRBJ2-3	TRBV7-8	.	ASSRAGWTDTQY
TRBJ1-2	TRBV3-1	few	ASSQDGTINNYGYT
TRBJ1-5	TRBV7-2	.	ASSVRSNQPQH
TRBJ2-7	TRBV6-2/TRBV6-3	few	ASNPGTYEQY
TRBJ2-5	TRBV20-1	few	SAPSSGSSETQY
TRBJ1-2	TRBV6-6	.	ASREDRMSYGYT
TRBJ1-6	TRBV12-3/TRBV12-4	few	ASSLTSSGVTRYNSPLH
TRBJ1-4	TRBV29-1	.	SVARGNNEKLF
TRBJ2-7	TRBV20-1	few	SALYGAGAYEQY
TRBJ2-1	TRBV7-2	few	ASSESGLAGYNEQF